This T cell receptor (beta chain) was documented in a study of a mutant IDH1 vaccine in newly diagnosed glioma. Study-wide background: Investigators started vaccination 4-6 weeks after radiotherapy alone, or with temozolomide cycles. Most had both radiotherapy and temozolomide beforehand; others had only one.

Indicated time point: week 47, end of study. Vaccination used 300 ug of mutant IDH1 20-mer peptide per dose, with topical imiquimod. Eight vaccine injections were given to patients in weeks 1, 3, 5, 7, 11, 15, 19 and 23. Donors had new WHO grade 3 or 4 IDH1-mutant, ATRX-lost astrocytomas. TCRdb's copy holds only in-frame clones and misses some; the assay was immunoSEQ multiplex PCR. The table includes around 65,000 clones, 75% to 90% detected once. The V gene end was trimmed by 5 bases and the J gene end by 3 bases; junction bases not matched to a gene: 9. The CDR3 extends over 15 amino acids. From germline, CDR1 is MNHEY and CDR2 SVGAGI. For this clone: Its target is unknown.

Sequencing was performed on PBMCs, taken from a glioma patient whose treatment included an IDH1 peptide vaccine. This clonotype originated in a young man with glioma. The chain combines TRBV6-5 with TRBJ2-7, with 8 bases that match TRBD2. The CDR3 sequence is CASSTPRGGYYEQYF. The CDR3 DNA sequence: TGTGCCAGCAGTACCCCTCGCGGGGGGTACTACGAGCAGTACTTC.